Shown below are 29 T cell receptor beta chains from a single sample sequenced in a study of Graves' ophthalmopathy and Graves' hyperthyroidism. Scientists amplified the TCR beta CDR3 regions from RNA transcripts. In the first round, RT-PCR was carried out with HTBI primers, and a multiplex PCR formed the second round. A single record per CDR3 protein comes from TCRdb applying MiXCR to the multiplex PCR reads. The data show approximately 210,000 distinct CDR3 sequences, with about 22% seen just once and 43% held by the top ten. Sequenced: peripheral blood. The receptor set was obtained from a woman aged 50 to 60 with Graves' ophthalmopathy.

This clonotype was counted only a few times. The J gene is TRBJ1-4, the V gene TRBV6-5; TRBD1 might be the D (6 bases). The CDR3 is 15 residues long. Per the germline V gene, CDR1 is MNHEY and CDR2 is SVGAGI. The V gene lost 0 bases and the J gene lost 8 bases, with 13 bases spanning the gap. The CDR3 here is CASSYSDSGGEKLFF. The CDR3, as DNA: TGTGCCAGCAGTTACTCCGACAGCGGGGGCGAAAAACTGTTTTTT.

This clonotype was detected ten times or more. The chain recombines TRBV28 with TRBJ1-6; D might be TRBD1 (5 bases). The CDR3 runs to 14 residues. Trimming pared 5 bases from V and 10 bases from J, leaving 15 bases between. Per the germline V gene, CDR1 is MDHEN and CDR2 is SYDVKM. CDR3 loop: CASSPIIGGSPLHF. In nucleotides, the CDR3 is TGTGCCAGCAGTCCAATAATTGGGGGATCACCCCTCCACTTT.

This clonotype was counted ten times or more. The chain uses TRBV29-1 and TRBJ1-1; 9 positions match TRBD1. Germline lookup yields CDR1 SQVTM and CDR2 ANQGSEA. The CDR3 is 13 amino acids. The ends lost 6 bases at V and 3 bases at J; junction bases unmatched: 5. CDR3 in DNA: TGCAGCGTCACAGGGGGCGCGGACACTGAAGCTTTCTTT. Encoded protein: CSVTGGADTEAFF.

This clonotype has a count of ten or more. The chain recombines TRBV29-1 with TRBJ1-2; no clear D. Trimming removed 5 bases from V and 6 bases from J, with 10 bases in between. This CDR3 region has 11 residues. Germline V CDR1 and CDR2: SQVTM, ANQGSEA. The CDR3 coding sequence is TGCAGCGTTACTAAGGCAGATGGCTACACCTTC. It translates to CSVTKADGYTF. Complete variable domain (other parts from reference TRBV29-1 and TRBJ1-2): SAVISQKPSRDICQRGTSLTIQCQVDSQVTMMFWYRQQPGQSLTLIATANQGSEATYESGFVIDKFPISRPNLTFSTLTVSNMSPEDSSIYLCSVTKADGYTFGSGTRLTVV.

Remarks on this clonotype: A read error is possible here, since a much larger clone lies one base away. The chain employs TRBV19 and TRBJ2-2; 10 nucleotides line up with TRBD2. The V gene's germline CDR1 is LNHDA and CDR2 SQIVND (reference sequence). V lost 10 bases, J lost 4 bases, and 18 bases stayed unmatched. The CDR3 runs 18 residues. CDR3 protein: CAISPQASGRWCTGELFF. CDR3 coding DNA: TGTGCCATCTCTCCCCAGGCTAGCGGGAGATGGTGCACCGGGGAGCTGTTTTTT. Based on the CDR3 plus reference TRBV19 and TRBJ2-2, the full variable domain is DGGITQSPKYLFRKEGQNVTLSCEQNLNHDAMYWYRQDPGQGLRLIYYSQIVNDFQKGDIAEGYSVSREKKESFPLTVTSAQKNPTAFYLCAISPQASGRWCTGELFFGEGSRLTVL.

This clonotype was seen many times. V gene TRBV28 combines with J gene TRBJ1-5; D may be TRBD1 (6 bases). Germline values: CDR1 MDHEN, CDR2 SYDVKM. The CDR3 covers 16 residues. Deletions cut 2 bases from V and 2 bases from J, with 13 bases between. CDR3 bases: TGTGCCAGCAGTTTACCCGGGACACCACGCAATCAGCCCCAGCATTTT. This codes for CASSLPGTPRNQPQHF.

The V gene is TRBV12-3 or TRBV12-4, the J gene TRBJ1-1, with D possibly being TRBD1 (6 bases). This CDR3 region has 14 residues. Between the trimmed V and J ends, which lost 5 bases and 5 bases, there was a span of 15 bases. The CDR3, as DNA: TGTGCCAGCAGTATGGGGGGCTTTAGTACTGAAGCTTTCTTT. Its translation is CASSMGGFSTEAFF.

This clonotype was counted many times. The chain is built from TRBV5-1 and TRBJ2-7; D gene uncertain. V lost 3 bases, J lost 5 bases, and 27 bases lay in between. Per germline, CDR1 SGHRS and CDR2 YFSETQ. The CDR3 has 18 amino acids. CDR3 bases: TGCGCCAGCAGCTCTACGGCCTCTGCGGCCTTAGCACAAAACGAGCAGTACTTC. As protein: CASSSTASAALAQNEQYF.

This clonotype came up once. A much larger clone differs from this one at a single base, so this may be a read error. The final CDR3 position lacks the conserved phenylalanine or tryptophan, pointing to a likely read error. The chain couples TRBV7-2 to TRBJ2-2; no reliable D call. This CDR3 is built from 14 residues. The V gene's germline CDR1 is SGHTA and CDR2 FQGNSA. V was shortened by 3 bases and J by 6 bases, with 11 bases between the two germline ends. In DNA form, the CDR3 reads TGTGCCAGCAGCTTTAGGAACCGCCCCGGGGAGCTGTTTCTT. It yields the protein CASSFRNRPGELFL.

This chain connects TRBV19 to TRBJ2-4, with D unresolved. Germline values: CDR1 LNHDA, CDR2 SQIVND (reference sequence). The CDR3 extends over 13 amino acids. With 5 bases removed from V and 11 bases from J, the gap between germline ends came to 16 bases. The CDR3 here is CASSPIDLELQYF. The CDR3 DNA follows: TGTGCCAGTAGTCCAATTGACTTGGAGCTTCAGTACTTC.

This clonotype was seen ten or more times. The chain links TRBV7-8 to TRBJ2-7; possible D gene TRBD1, 5 bases. V lost 3 bases to trimming and J lost 2 bases, with 8 bases between them. Germline loops: CDR1 SGHVS, CDR2 FQNEAQ. The CDR3 runs to 13 residues. Here the CDR3 reads CASSFREAYEQYF. The CDR3 nucleotides are TGTGCCAGCAGCTTCAGGGAAGCCTACGAGCAGTACTTC.

The chain is built from TRBV24-1 and TRBJ1-6, with a weak D call TRBD1 (5 bases). Germline V gives CDR1 KGHDR, CDR2 SFDVKD. This CDR3 is 14 amino acids long. Between the trimmed V and J ends, which lost 9 bases and 9 bases, there was a span of 17 bases. CDR3 protein: CATHAGTFGSPLHF. The CDR3 nucleotides read TGTGCCACCCACGCGGGGACGTTTGGTTCACCCCTCCACTTT.

Ten or more counts support this clonotype. V is TRBV27 and J is TRBJ1-1; TRBD1 might be the D (6 bases). The CDR3 totals 14 residues. The ends were cut back, 5 bases at V and 5 bases at J, with 15 bases in the middle. Germline V gene sequence: CDR1 MNHEY, CDR2 SMNVEV (reference sequence). Written as DNA, the CDR3 is TGTGCCAGCAGTCTACAACAGGGATGGACTGAAGCTTTCTTT. Translated: CASSLQQGWTEAFF.

Many counts were recorded for this clonotype. The chain combines TRBV20-1 with TRBJ2-7, with 9 bases matching TRBD2. CDR3 size: 16 residues. Germline loops: CDR1 DFQATT, CDR2 SNEGSKA (reference sequence). Trimming took 0 bases from V and 0 from J; bases not matched to a gene: 6. CDR3 amino acids: CSAREAAREGSYEQYF. The DNA for the CDR3 is TGCAGTGCTAGAGAGGCGGCGCGGGAGGGCTCCTACGAGCAGTACTTC.

This clonotype came up many times. The chain links TRBV6-5 to TRBJ1-1, with D uncertain. The CDR3 length is 14 residues. Germline V gene data show CDR1 as MNHEY and CDR2 as SVGAGI. The germline V and J ends were trimmed by 2 bases and 0 bases, with 7 bases remaining between them. The CDR3 region is CASSYGRMNTEAFF. CDR3 DNA: TGTGCCAGCAGTTACGGCAGGATGAACACTGAAGCTTTCTTT.

This clonotype has ten or more counts. This chain links TRBV16 with TRBJ2-7; D is uncertain. CDR1 is KGHSY and CDR2 is FQNENV in the germline V gene. This CDR3 contains 14 residues. The germline V and J ends were trimmed by 4 bases and 6 bases, with 16 bases remaining between them. The CDR3 loop reads CASSPQASAAEQYF. The CDR3, as DNA: TGTGCCAGCAGCCCGCAGGCCTCGGCGGCCGAGCAGTACTTC.

This clonotype occurred many times. This chain connects TRBV28 to TRBJ1-2; possible D gene TRBD1, 5 bases. Deletions cut 2 bases from V and 3 bases from J, with 16 bases between. The CDR3 runs to 16 residues. Germline V gives CDR1 MDHEN, CDR2 SYDVKM. The CDR3 reads CASSLPGAPPHYGYTF. CDR3 sequence (DNA): TGTGCCAGCAGTTTACCCGGGGCGCCCCCCCACTATGGCTACACCTTC.

This clonotype was found many times. The chain links TRBV7-8 to TRBJ1-5; D is uncertain. The CDR3 is 15 amino acids. Trimming removed 0 bases at V and 0 bases at J, with 6 bases between. Germline V gene data show CDR1 as SGHVS and CDR2 as FQNEAQ. CDR3 sequence (DNA): TGTGCCAGCAGCTTAGCTGGGCATAGCAATCAGCCCCAGCATTTT. Translation gives CASSLAGHSNQPQHF.

The chain combines TRBV28 with TRBJ2-4; TRBD1 aligns across 9 bases. The ends lost 4 bases at V and 8 bases at J; junction bases unmatched: 6. The germline V gene has CDR1 MDHEN and CDR2 SYDVKM. This CDR3 is 14 amino acids long. As DNA, the CDR3 is TGTGCCAGCAGTTCCTTGGACAGGGGTGACATTCAGTACTTC. Protein: CASSSLDRGDIQYF. Filled out from reference TRBV28 and TRBJ2-4, the complete variable domain reads DVKVTQSSRYLVKRTGEKVFLECVQDMDHENMFWYRQDPGLGLRLIYFSYDVKMKEKGDIPEGYSVSREKKERFSLILESASTNQTSMYLCASSSLDRGDIQYFGAGTRLSVL.

This clonotype was recorded at least ten times. This rearrangement joins TRBV11-2 to TRBJ1-1; 8 bases align to TRBD1. Trimming at V came to 0 bases and at J to 10 bases, leaving 7 bases not matched to a gene. The CDR3 totals 14 residues. CDR1 and CDR2 from the germline V gene are SGHAT and FQNNGV. CDR3 sequence: CASSLETTGGGAFF. The CDR3 DNA reads as TGTGCCAGCAGCTTAGAAACCACAGGGGGGGGAGCTTTCTTT. The full variable domain, with the rest looked up from reference TRBV11-2 and TRBJ1-1, is EAGVAQSPRYKIIEKRQSVAFWCNPISGHATLYWYQQILGQGPKLLIQFQNNGVVDDSQLPKDRFSAERLKGVDSTLKIQPAKLEDSAVYLCASSLETTGGGAFFGQGTRLTVV.

This clonotype was seen ten or more times. This chain joins TRBV11-1 and TRBJ1-1; no definite D call. Per germline, CDR1 SGHAT and CDR2 FQDESV (reference sequence). This CDR3 contains 15 residues. The V and J ends lost 5 bases and 1 base respectively, with 14 bases between them. The CDR3 sequence is CASSPNWSPNTEAFF. The CDR3 DNA follows: TGTGCCAGCAGCCCCAACTGGTCCCCGAACACTGAAGCTTTCTTT.

This clonotype has at least ten counts. This chain uses TRBV6-1 with TRBJ2-7; D may match TRBD1 or TRBD2 (5 bases each). The CDR3 loop spans 15 amino acids. The V end was cut by 8 bases, the J end by 2 bases, with 19 bases between. The V gene's germline CDR1 is MNHNS and CDR2 SASEGT. CDR3 sequence: CASSRERQGAYEQYF. In nucleotides, the CDR3 is TGTGCCAGCTCCCGCGAGCGGCAGGGCGCCTACGAGCAGTACTTC.

In its sample, this clonotype was seen many times. The V and J genes are TRBV20-1 and TRBJ2-7, with 11 nucleotides matching TRBD2. V dropped 3 bases and J dropped 6; count of bases not matched to a gene: 10. Per the germline V gene, CDR1 is DFQATT and CDR2 is SNEGSKA (reference sequence). The CDR3 sequence is 15 residues long. The CDR3 DNA is TGCAGTGCTAGGTTCTTTAGCGGGAGGGCCGGCGAGCAGTACTTC. Translated, it gives CSARFFSGRAGEQYF.

This chain joins TRBV4-2 and TRBJ1-4; weak D call: TRBD1 (5 bases). This CDR3 region has 16 residues. V lost 4 bases, J lost 5 bases, and 17 bases lay in between. CDR1 is LGHNA, CDR2 YNFKEQ, per germline. CDR3 sequence (DNA): TGTGCCAGCAGCCCGGGGGTGTCAGCCGAGAATGAAAAACTGTTTTTT. Translating it yields CASSPGVSAENEKLFF.

The sample holds many counts of this clonotype. The CDR3 coding sequence is TGCGCCAGCAGCTTATTCCCAGGGGGTATGAACACTGAAGCTTTCTTT. Protein sequence: CASSLFPGGMNTEAFF. The gene calls are TRBV5-1 and TRBJ1-1; 7 bases are shared with TRBD1. Trimming took 2 bases from V and 0 from J; bases not matched to a gene: 7. CDR1 and CDR2 from the germline V gene are SGHRS and YFSETQ. This CDR3 is 16 amino acids long.

This clonotype has at least ten counts. The CDR3 coding sequence is TGTGCCAGCAGTTTAAAACGCAATCAGCCCCAGCATTTT. It is translated as CASSLKRNQPQHF. V usage is TRBV27 and J usage is TRBJ1-5, with D uncertain. The CDR3 totals 13 residues. V lost 2 bases, J lost 2 bases, and 4 bases lay in between. Germline V CDR1 and CDR2: MNHEY, SMNVEV (reference sequence).

This clonotype was picked up many times. V usage is TRBV28 and J usage is TRBJ2-7; D ambiguous. The V end was cut by 3 bases, the J end by 0 bases, with 12 bases between. Germline V gene data show CDR1 as MDHEN and CDR2 as SYDVKM. This CDR3 contains 15 residues. CDR3 amino acids: CASSFMALGSYEQYF. The CDR3 region has the DNA TGTGCCAGCAGTTTCATGGCTTTGGGCTCCTACGAGCAGTACTTC.

This clonotype showed up just once. The gene calls are TRBV6-1 and TRBJ2-5; D possibly matches TRBD1 or TRBD2 (5 bases each). The V end was cut by 5 bases, the J end by 9 bases, with 19 bases between. Germline CDR1 and CDR2: MNHNS and SASEGT. CDR3 size: 14 residues. The CDR3 is CASSPTWDRTSQYF. Written as DNA, the CDR3 is TGTGCCAGCAGTCCAACATGGGACCGTACTTCCCAGTACTTC.

The DNA of the CDR3 is TGCGCCAGCAGCTTGGTCTGGACTAGCGGGAGTAAGACCCAGTACTTC. Its protein product is CASSLVWTSGSKTQYF. The rearrangement links TRBV5-1 to TRBJ2-5; 13 positions match TRBD2. CDR3 size: 16 residues. V was clipped by 0 bases and J by 6 bases; unmatched bases: 5. Germline V gives CDR1 SGHRS, CDR2 YFSETQ.